The 22 T cell receptor beta chains in this list originate from one sample, sequenced in a study of T cell repertoires in cytomegalovirus infection. TCRdb used MiXCR to reprocess the reads, holding one entry per CDR3 protein. The sample has 600,000 to 700,000 distinct CDR3 sequences, 30% to 40% seen once. These TCRs' antigens remain unknown. Sequencing was performed on cultured PBMCs, taken from culture after CMV antigen stimulation. The receptors originated from a human donor in good health (CMV status not recorded). Some clones in this sample may be carry-over from other donors' samples.

This clonotype was seen a few times. This chain's CDR3 is CASSPPEVLEQFF. The CDR3 DNA reads TGTGCCAGCTCACCACCAGAGGTTTTGGAGCAGTTCTTC. The rearrangement links TRBV18 to TRBJ2-1; D gene uncertain. This CDR3 contains 13 residues. Trimming left V 0 bases short and J 10 bases short, with 10 bases between. CDR1 is KGHSH, CDR2 LQKENI, per germline.

The gene calls are TRBV20-1 and TRBJ1-5; maybe TRBD1 (6 bases). CDR1 is DFQATT, CDR2 SNEGSKA, per germline (reference sequence). Trimming cost V 2 bases and J 7 bases, with 15 bases left between them. CDR3 size: 14 residues. The CDR3: CSARTGAGQQPQHF. CDR3 nucleotide sequence: TGCAGTGCTAGAACGGGGGCAGGGCAGCAGCCCCAGCATTTT.

This clonotype has a handful of counts. This sequence joins TRBV20-1 and TRBJ1-4; D perhaps matches TRBD1 (6 bases). Looked up from germline, CDR1 is DFQATT and CDR2 is SNEGSKA (reference sequence). This CDR3 is 12 amino acids long. V lost 3 bases to trimming and J lost 10 bases, with 12 bases between them. The CDR3 sequence is CSASQGLRKLFF. Here the CDR3 DNA reads TGCAGTGCTAGTCAGGGGTTAAGAAAACTGTTTTTT.

CDR3 sequence reads: CASSEGRGKQYF. The CDR3 DNA sequence: TGTGCCAGCAGCGAAGGCCGGGGGAAGCAGTACTTC. This chain links TRBV7-9 with TRBJ2-7; tentative D call: TRBD2 (6 bases). V lost 5 bases and J 8 bases, leaving 13 bases between the germline ends. The CDR3 is 12 amino acids. The V gene's germline CDR1 is SEHNR and CDR2 FQNEAQ (reference sequence).

This clonotype has just a few counts. J is TRBJ2-7 and V is TRBV6-5; 12 positions match TRBD2. This CDR3 has 15 residues. CDR1 and CDR2 from the germline V gene are MNHEY and SVGAGI. V gave up 6 bases and J gave up 3 bases; unmatched junction bases: 6. The CDR3: CASSSGLAGRYEQYF. The CDR3 DNA sequence: TGTGCCAGCAGCTCTGGACTAGCGGGGCGCTACGAGCAGTACTTC.

This clonotype has just a few counts. The chain links TRBV7-2 to TRBJ2-1; 10 positions match TRBD1. Trimming took 5 bases from V and 7 from J; bases not matched to a gene: 5. CDR3 length equals 14 residues. Germline V CDR1 and CDR2: SGHTA, FQGNSA. The CDR3 nucleotides read TGTGCCAGCAGCAAACGGGACAGGGGTAATGAGCAGTTCTTC. This sequence encodes CASSKRDRGNEQFF.

The table lists this clonotype with a count of one. The chain joins TRBV20-1 to TRBJ2-2; 7 nucleotides align to TRBD2. The CDR3 consists of 16 residues. V shed 3 bases, J shed 5 bases, and the junction held 12 bases outside the gene matches. CDR1 is DFQATT and CDR2 is SNEGSKA in the germline V gene (reference sequence). The CDR3 DNA is TGCAGTGCTAGCAAGCGGGACCTCCCCAGGACCGGGGAGCTGTTTTTT. It yields the protein CSASKRDLPRTGELFF.

The chain links TRBV10-3 to TRBJ2-7, with TRBD2 as a possible D gene (5 bases). The germline gives CDR1 ENHRY, CDR2 SYGVKD. The V end was cut by 6 bases, the J end by 2 bases, with 14 bases between. The CDR3 has 14 residues. The CDR3 DNA reads TGTGCCATCAGGAGAGGGCCCGACGCCTACGAGCAGTACTTC. It translates to CAIRRGPDAYEQYF.

The genes are TRBV7-2 and TRBJ2-1; TRBD2 aligns across 8 bases. The trim removed 2 bases at V and 1 base at J, leaving 7 bases unmatched. Germline V gene data show CDR1 as SGHTA and CDR2 as FQGNSA. This CDR3 region has 17 residues. CDR3 sequence: CASSLSRPSGSYNEQFF. CDR3 in DNA: TGTGCCAGCAGCTTATCTAGGCCTAGCGGGTCCTACAATGAGCAGTTCTTC.

V gene TRBV2 combines with J gene TRBJ1-6, with D tentatively TRBD1 (5 bases). The CDR3 extends over 13 amino acids. V was pared by 8 bases and J by 12 bases, with 17 bases between. The germline V gene has CDR1 SNHLY and CDR2 FYNNEI. Here the CDR3 reads CASGDLQGGPLHF. Written as DNA, the CDR3 is TGTGCCAGCGGCGACCTGCAGGGAGGACCCCTCCACTTT.

This clonotype was picked up a small number of times. J is TRBJ2-3 and V is TRBV7-2, with TRBD2 identical over 8 bases. Germline CDR1 SGHTA, CDR2 FQGNSA. With 5 bases clipped from V and 4 bases from J, the junction kept 14 bases outside the gene matches. There are 17 residues in the CDR3. The CDR3 protein is CASSRIPGGGTADTQYF. The CDR3 DNA reads as TGTGCCAGCAGCCGCATACCGGGGGGGGGGACGGCAGATACGCAGTATTTT.

This clonotype was counted only a few times. V gene TRBV27 combines with J gene TRBJ2-3, with TRBD1 matching over 7 bases. V shed 7 bases, J shed 3 bases, and the junction held 7 bases outside the gene matches. The CDR3 is 14 amino acids. Germline V lookup: CDR1 MNHEY, CDR2 SMNVEV (reference sequence). CDR3 in DNA: TGTGCCAGCACCCCCGACAGGGAAACAGATACGCAGTATTTT. This translates into CASTPDRETDTQYF.

The chain links TRBV19 to TRBJ1-2, with D perhaps matching TRBD1 (6 bases). This CDR3 is built from 14 residues. Germline V gene lookup returns CDR1 LNHDA and CDR2 SQIVND (reference sequence). Trimming took off 7 bases at V and 2 bases at J, with 14 bases between the two ends. CDR3 loop: CASNPTGSNYGYTF. CDR3 DNA sequence: TGTGCCAGTAATCCCACAGGGTCCAACTATGGCTACACCTTC.

This clonotype has more than one count but fewer than ten. Because the CDR3 is missing its conserved closing phenylalanine or tryptophan, this is likely a read error. The chain links TRBV19 to TRBJ1-6; tentative D call: TRBD1 (6 bases). The CDR3 totals 15 residues. Trimming pared 6 bases from V and 10 bases from J, leaving 19 bases between. Looked up from germline, CDR1 is LNHDA and CDR2 is SQIVND (reference sequence). The DNA for the CDR3 is TGTGCCAGTAGGGAGCCGGGACAAATTGACTCACCCCTCCACCTT. Its protein is CASREPGQIDSPLHL.

This sequence joins TRBV6-1 and TRBJ2-7; D is unresolved. Between the trimmed V and J ends, which lost 4 bases and 3 bases, there was a span of 7 bases. Germline V gene sequence: CDR1 MNHNS, CDR2 SASEGT. The CDR3 loop spans 12 amino acids. CDR3 residues: CASSVPYYEQYF. CDR3 nucleotides: TGTGCCAGCAGTGTCCCCTACTACGAGCAGTACTTC.

This clonotype was seen only a few times. This chain joins TRBV4-1 and TRBJ2-7; 11 bases align to TRBD2. Germline loops: CDR1 MGHRA, CDR2 YSYEKL. The ends lost 4 bases at V and 7 bases at J; junction bases unmatched: 9. The CDR3 totals 15 residues. The CDR3 DNA reads TGCGCCAGCAGCCTCCAACTAGCGGGAGATGGTGAGCAGTACTTC. It translates to CASSLQLAGDGEQYF.

This clonotype came up a few times. Here the CDR3 reads CASSMTGSNYGYTF. The CDR3 nucleotides read TGTGCCAGCAGTATGACAGGGTCTAACTATGGCTACACCTTC. The J gene is TRBJ1-2, the V gene TRBV12-3 or TRBV12-4, with 7 bases that match TRBD1. Trimming cost V 5 bases and J 0 bases; bases outside gene matches: 3. The CDR3 length is 14 residues.

This clonotype was detected many times. The CDR3 DNA follows: TGTGCCAGCAGTGGGACAGTGTATTTGAACACTGAAGCTTTCTTT. Its translation is CASSGTVYLNTEAFF. This chain uses TRBV7-2 with TRBJ1-1; 7 bases line up with TRBD1. Looked up from germline, CDR1 is SGHTA and CDR2 is FQGNSA. CDR3 size: 15 residues. Trimming cost V 6 bases and J 0 bases; bases outside gene matches: 7.

The chain carries TRBV18 and TRBJ1-1; perhaps TRBD1 as D (6 bases). The CDR3 totals 15 residues. The germline V gene encodes CDR1 KGHSH and CDR2 LQKENI. V lost 3 bases, J lost 1 base, and 12 bases lay in between. The CDR3 here is CASSPRDNGNTEAFF. CDR3 nucleotide sequence: TGTGCCAGCTCACCTAGGGACAACGGGAACACTGAAGCTTTCTTT.

This clonotype was counted between two and nine times. The chain uses TRBV11-2 and TRBJ2-1; 11 positions match TRBD2. Germline CDR1 is SGHAT and CDR2 is FQNNGV. The J segment lost 3 bases and the V segment lost 2 bases, leaving 9 bases of the junction unmatched. The CDR3 runs 18 residues. The CDR3 sequence: CASSLRQSGTSGYNEQFF. The CDR3 nucleotides are TGTGCCAGCAGCTTACGCCAAAGCGGGACTAGCGGCTACAATGAGCAGTTCTTC. The complete variable domain, with remaining parts taken from reference TRBV11-2 and TRBJ2-1, reads EAGVAQSPRYKIIEKRQSVAFWCNPISGHATLYWYQQILGQGPKLLIQFQNNGVVDDSQLPKDRFSAERLKGVDSTLKIQPAKLEDSAVYLCASSLRQSGTSGYNEQFFGPGTRLTVL.

This clonotype was counted a few times. The chain recombines TRBV6-5 with TRBJ2-7; D might be TRBD1 or TRBD2, each matching 5 bases. Germline-derived CDR1 and CDR2 are MNHEY and SVGAGI. Trimming pared 1 base from V and 3 bases from J, leaving 10 bases between. The CDR3 sequence is 14 residues long. CDR3 sequence reads: CASSYFGTLYEQYF. The CDR3 bases are TGTGCCAGCAGTTACTTTGGGACCCTCTACGAGCAGTACTTC.

Only a few counts were recorded for this clonotype. The chain combines TRBV12-3 or TRBV12-4 with TRBJ1-1; TRBD1 matches 7 bases. V shed 4 bases, J shed 5 bases, and the junction held 10 bases outside the gene matches. The CDR3 loop spans 15 amino acids. CDR3 sequence reads: CASSSGITGVTEAFF. The DNA for the CDR3 is TGTGCCAGCAGTTCTGGAATTACAGGGGTGACTGAAGCTTTCTTT.